Listed below are T cell receptor beta chains from one sample, sequenced in a study of the immune and genomic landscape of osteosarcoma. The data were produced by immunoSEQ multiplex PCR, yet TCRdb's version contains in-frame clones alone and is incomplete. The sample comprises thousands of clones, 60% to 80% of which are singletons, and approximately 15% rests with the top ten. The specimen sequenced was osteosarcoma tumor tissue from the lung. These receptors all stem from a human donor with osteosarcoma. CDR3s include the opening cysteine and the closing phenylalanine or tryptophan. A D gene is named only where the DNA matches it firmly. Not every row has a clone size; where given, it reads once, few, many or a size class.

NA	16	TRBD1	TRBV9	TRBJ2-5	CASSVAGGQVKETRYF	TGTGCCAGCAGCGTAGCAGGGGGTCAGGTAAAAGAGACCCGGTACTTC
NA	12	NA	TRBV7-8	TRBJ2-5	CASSLNFGTQYF	TGTGCCAGCAGCTTAAATTTCGGCACCCAGTACTTC
NA	11	NA	TRBV5-6	TRBJ2-7	CASSRDDEQYF	TGTGCCAGCAGCCGGGATGACGAGCAGTACTTC
few	15	TRBD1	TRBV7-2	TRBJ1-5	CASSSRTGARQPQHF	TGTGCCAGCAGCTCACGGACAGGGGCGAGACAGCCCCAGCATTTT
NA	17	NA	TRBV7-2	TRBJ1-5	CASSLAPQGRSNQPQHF	TGTGCCAGCAGCTTAGCGCCACAGGGAAGGAGCAATCAGCCCCAGCATTTT
NA	16	TRBD1	TRBV5-1	TRBJ2-7	CASRPNPGTGSYEQYF	TGCGCCAGCAGACCAAACCCGGGGACAGGGTCCTACGAGCAGTACTTC
large	12	TRBD1	TRBV9	TRBJ2-7	CASSGTGYEQYF	TGTGCCAGCTCCGGGACAGGGTACGAGCAGTACTTC
NA	14	NA	TRBV10-3	TRBJ2-2	CAISERVNTGELFF	TGTGCCATCAGTGAGCGGGTGAACACCGGGGAGCTGTTTTTT
few	14	TRBD1	TRBV4-3	TRBJ2-7	CASSTDRGSYEQYF	TGCGCCAGCAGCACGGACAGGGGCTCCTACGAGCAGTACTTC
few	14	NA	TRBV7-3	TRBJ1-1	CASSPWEGSTEAFF	TGTGCCAGCAGCCCATGGGAGGGAAGCACTGAAGCTTTCTTT
NA	12	NA	TRBV2	TRBJ2-7	CASSQTRNEQYF	TGTGCCAGCAGCCAAACTAGGAACGAGCAGTACTTC
NA	16	TRBD1	TRBV5-4	TRBJ2-3	CASSLGGSQGADTQYF	TGTGCCAGCAGCTTGGGGGGTTCTCAGGGGGCAGATACGCAGTATTTT
NA	12	NA	TRBV6-1	TRBJ1-2	CASSVVGGRRTF	TGTGCCAGCAGCGTCGTTGGGGGGCGGCGAACCTTC
NA	13	NA	TRBV19	TRBJ2-7	CASSIGTGSEQYF	TGTGCCAGTAGTATTGGCACTGGTTCCGAGCAGTACTTC
NA	15	NA	TRBV14	TRBJ2-7	CASSPFGDTTYEQYF	TGTGCCAGCAGCCCGTTTGGGGACACGACCTACGAGCAGTACTTC
NA	14	NA	TRBV11-2	TRBJ2-5	CASSLRTSQETQYF	TGTGCCAGCAGCTTACGAACTAGCCAAGAGACCCAGTACTTC
NA	13	NA	TRBV11-2	TRBJ2-7	CASSYQLSYEQYF	TGTGCCAGCAGCTATCAGCTCTCCTACGAGCAGTACTTC
NA	14	NA	TRBV18	TRBJ1-1	CASSTAIMNTEAFF	TGTGCCAGCTCAACAGCTATAATGAACACTGAAGCTTTCTTT
NA	15	NA	TRBV19	TRBJ2-3	CASSPNRGLTDTQYF	TGTGCCAGTAGTCCTAACAGGGGACTCACAGATACGCAGTATTTT
NA	14	NA	TRBV28	TRBJ2-1	CASEAESSYNEQFF	TGTGCCAGCGAGGCGGAAAGCTCCTACAATGAGCAGTTCTTC
few	18	TRBD1	TRBV4-3	TRBJ2-2	CASSQVGGTGGLPGELFF	TGCGCCAGCAGCCAAGTAGGAGGCACAGGGGGTCTCCCCGGGGAGCTGTTTTTT
NA	14	TRBD1	TRBV7-2	TRBJ1-5	CASSRRGGNQPQHF	TGTGCCAGCAGTCGCAGGGGGGGCAATCAGCCCCAGCATTTT
once	11	NA	TRBV6-5	TRBJ1-1	CASRQGGEAFF	TGTGCCAGCAGACAAGGGGGGGAAGCTTTCTTT
NA	14	TRBD1	TRBV29-1	TRBJ1-1	CSVDLQGAGTEAFF	TGCAGCGTTGATTTGCAGGGGGCGGGTACTGAAGCTTTCTTT
NA	14	NA	TRBV5-1	TRBJ2-3	CASSLEPSTDTQYF	TGCGCCAGCAGCTTGGAGCCAAGCACAGATACGCAGTATTTT
NA	15	NA	TRBV11-2	TRBJ2-1	CASSLEASVYNEQFF	TGTGCCAGCAGCTTAGAGGCTAGCGTCTACAATGAGCAGTTCTTC
medium-sized	19	TRBD2	TRBV14	TRBJ2-3	CASSLTRLAGGPEADTQYF	TGTGCCAGCAGCCTTACTCGACTAGCGGGAGGGCCTGAAGCAGATACGCAGTATTTT
few	13	NA	TRBV19	TRBJ2-1	CASSMLSGNEQFF	TGTGCCAGTAGTATGTTAAGCGGCAATGAGCAGTTCTTC
NA	17	TRBD1	TRBV7-9	TRBJ2-6	CASSPGTGLSGANVLTF	TGTGCCAGCAGTCCCGGGACAGGGCTCTCTGGGGCCAACGTCCTGACTTTC
once	13	NA	TRBV18	TRBJ1-1	CASSGPGNTEAFF	TGTGCCAGCTCCGGACCCGGGAACACTGAAGCTTTCTTT
few	15	NA	TRBV5-6	TRBJ2-5	CASSWRQELVETQYF	TGTGCCAGCAGCTGGCGACAGGAACTAGTGGAGACCCAGTACTTC
NA	15	TRBD2	TRBV11-2	TRBJ2-1	CASRSTSERYNEQFF	TGTGCCAGCAGATCGACTAGCGAACGGTACAATGAGCAGTTCTTC
NA	14	TRBD1	TRBV7-9	TRBJ1-2	CASSPGQGAYGYTF	TGTGCCAGCAGCCCCGGACAGGGGGCCTATGGCTACACCTTC
NA	16	TRBD1	TRBV7-9	TRBJ1-6	CASSQTAGTGSSPLHF	TGTGCCAGCAGTCAAACCGCCGGGACAGGGAGTTCACCCCTCCACTTT
NA	12	NA	TRBV7-9	TRBJ1-2	CASSSGQSGYTF	TGTGCCAGCAGCTCGGGACAAAGTGGCTACACCTTC
NA	14	NA	TRBV5-1	TRBJ1-1	CASSDDGSNTEAFF	TGCGCCAGCAGCGACGATGGGTCGAACACTGAAGCTTTCTTT
NA	12	NA	TRBV7-9	TRBJ2-7	CASSLNFGEQYF	TGTGCCAGCAGCCTGAACTTTGGCGAGCAGTACTTC
NA	17	NA	TRBV7-9	TRBJ2-4	CASSPHLGAEAKNIQYF	TGTGCCAGCAGCCCCCACTTGGGAGCGGAAGCCAAAAACATTCAGTACTTC
NA	15	NA	TRBV6-6	TRBJ2-2	CASTDWRRNTGELFF	TGTGCCAGCACCGACTGGAGGAGGAACACCGGGGAGCTGTTTTTT
NA	13	NA	TRBV11-2	TRBJ2-1	CASSSSEDNEQFF	TGTGCCAGCAGCTCATCGGAGGACAATGAGCAGTTCTTC
NA	14	TRBD1	TRBV27	TRBJ1-2	CASRGQGVNYGYTF	TGTGCCAGCCGCGGGCAGGGGGTTAACTATGGCTACACCTTC
NA	14	NA	TRBV2	TRBJ1-2	CASSTEGLNYGYTF	TGTGCCAGCAGTACAGAGGGACTTAACTATGGCTACACCTTC
NA	14	TRBD1	TRBV5-6	TRBJ1-2	CASSLIQGVYGYTF	TGTGCCAGCAGCTTGATACAGGGGGTCTATGGCTACACCTTC
NA	13	NA	TRBV19	TRBJ1-5	CASSATAGGPQHF	TGTGCCAGTAGCGCCACTGCGGGGGGGCCCCAGCATTTT
few	16	NA	TRBV7-6	TRBJ2-6	CASSLAAGAGANVLTF	TGTGCCAGCAGCTTAGCCGCAGGTGCTGGGGCCAACGTCCTGACTTTC
few	15	NA	TRBV27	TRBJ2-3	CASSPSSRTTDTQYF	TGTGCCAGCAGTCCAAGCTCGCGAACCACAGATACGCAGTATTTT
NA	15	NA	TRBV28	TRBJ1-5	CASSPGLFSNQPQHF	TGTGCCAGCAGTCCGGGACTGTTTAGCAATCAGCCCCAGCATTTT
NA	17	NA	TRBV28	TRBJ1-5	CASSLIFWGAKNQPQHF	TGTGCCAGCAGTTTAATTTTTTGGGGGGCTAAGAATCAGCCCCAGCATTTT